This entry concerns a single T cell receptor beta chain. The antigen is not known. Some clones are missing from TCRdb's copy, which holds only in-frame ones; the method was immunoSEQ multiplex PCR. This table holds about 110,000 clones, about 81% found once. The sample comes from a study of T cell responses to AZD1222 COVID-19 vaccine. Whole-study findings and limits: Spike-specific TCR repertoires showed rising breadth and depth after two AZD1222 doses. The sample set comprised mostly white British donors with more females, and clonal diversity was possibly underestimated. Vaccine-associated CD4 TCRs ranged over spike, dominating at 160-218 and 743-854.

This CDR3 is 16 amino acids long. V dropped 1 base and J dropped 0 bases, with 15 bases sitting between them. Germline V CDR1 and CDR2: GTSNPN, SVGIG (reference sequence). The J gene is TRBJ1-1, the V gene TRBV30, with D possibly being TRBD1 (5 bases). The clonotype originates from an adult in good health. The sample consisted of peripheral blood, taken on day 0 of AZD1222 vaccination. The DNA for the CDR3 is TGTGCCTGGAGTGCCCCGGGCAGGGTACTGAACACTGAAGCTTTCTTT. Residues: CAWSAPGRVLNTEAFF.